This T cell receptor (beta chain) stems from a study of T cell repertoires in cytomegalovirus infection. The wider study: HLA-B-restricted CMV epitopes that are well studied were used alongside recently identified HLA-C-restricted ones. Study-wide findings and caveats: HLA-C-restricted CMV clonotypes gave the most frequent clonotype in two of eight donors.

Germline CDR1 is SEHNR and CDR2 is FQNEAQ (reference sequence). This CDR3 is built from 14 residues. Trimming left V 3 bases short and J 13 bases short, with 21 bases between. This clonotype was found a few times. No antigen is known for it. Via MiXCR, TCRdb re-called the reads, giving one row per CDR3 protein. The sample includes 700,000 to 950,000 distinct CDR3 sequences, over 25% of them seen just once. The chain uses TRBV7-9 and TRBJ1-1, with D possibly TRBD1 on 5 matching bases. This TCR was recovered from a human donor in good health (CMV status not recorded). Some clones in this sample may be carry-over from other donors' samples. Sequences were derived from cultured CD8+ T cells from PBMCs, sampled from culture after CMV antigen stimulation. CDR3 in DNA: TGTGCCAGCAGCTTCCTCCTAGAAAACAGGAATGTTTTCTTT. Translation: CASSFLLENRNVFF.